Sequencing of this TCR beta chain was carried out in a study of regulatory T cells. This CDR3 is built from 15 residues. Germline V gives CDR1 SGHNT, CDR2 YENEEA. V shed 4 bases and J 7 bases; nucleotides not matched to a gene: 6. This clone has just one count. The PCR used 52 TRBV and 13 TRBJ primers. TCRdb's copy holds only in-frame clones and misses some; the assay was immunoSEQ multiplex PCR. Of 20,000 to 25,000 clones in the sample, 80% to 95% were seen once. The gene calls are TRBV11-3 and TRBJ2-1; 11 bases line up with TRBD2. This sequence originates from a child between 2 and 9 years old with CD3G deficiency. The sequenced material came from CD8+ T cells sorted from blood. The CDR3 DNA is TGTGCCAGCAGCTATCATAGCGGGAGGGGAAATGAGCAGTTCTTC. Translating it yields CASSYHSGRGNEQFF.